The clone carrying this T cell receptor beta chain came up a few times. The antigen is unknown. The data stem from a study of T cell repertoires in cytomegalovirus infection. Study findings and constraints: Within the response measured ex vivo, HLA-C-restricted CMV-specific TCR beta clonotypes were dominant. Pooled public TCR beta family frequency picked out CMV carriers with the relevant HLA.

TCRdb reprocessed the reads via MiXCR and lists one record per CDR3 protein. The sample lists approximately 500,000 distinct CDR3 sequences; about 17% were seen once. Per the germline V gene, CDR1 is LNHDA and CDR2 is SQIVND (reference sequence). The V end was cut by 3 bases, the J end by 7 bases, with 12 bases between. The CDR3 contains 14 residues. This receptor was obtained from a human donor in good health (CMV status not recorded). Some clones in this sample may be carry-over from other donors' samples. Sample: CD8+ T cells from PBMCs. J is TRBJ2-2 and V is TRBV19; no clear D. Written as DNA, the CDR3 is TGTGCCAGTAGTATTAATGTTGGCGGCGGGGAGCTGTTTTTT. This encodes CASSINVGGGELFF.